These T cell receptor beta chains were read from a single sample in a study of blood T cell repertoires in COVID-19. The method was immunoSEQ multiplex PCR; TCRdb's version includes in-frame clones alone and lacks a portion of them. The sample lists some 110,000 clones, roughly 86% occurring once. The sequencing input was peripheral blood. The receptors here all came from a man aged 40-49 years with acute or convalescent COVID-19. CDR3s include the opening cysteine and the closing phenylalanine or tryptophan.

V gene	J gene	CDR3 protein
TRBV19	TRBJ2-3	CASRRQASSTDTQYF
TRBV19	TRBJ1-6	CASTSQGDDSPLHF
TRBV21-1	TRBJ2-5	CANPLASVRETQYF
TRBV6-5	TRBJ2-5	CASSYSETQYF
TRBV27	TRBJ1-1	CASSPKWRGRVTEAFF
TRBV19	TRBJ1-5	CAITGAPNQPQHF
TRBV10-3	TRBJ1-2	CAIRDQSGTGGYGYTF
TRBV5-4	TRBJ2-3	CASSPTPWAGVADTQYF
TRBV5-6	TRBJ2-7	CASSLTGAYEQYF
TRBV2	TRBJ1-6	CASSPNLSSPLHF
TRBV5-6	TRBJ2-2	CASSFLTSGGANTGELFF
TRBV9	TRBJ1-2	CASSVDVRVGGYTF
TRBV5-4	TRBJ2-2	CASSPGGGGAPGELFF
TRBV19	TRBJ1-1	CASSIPGLNTEAFF
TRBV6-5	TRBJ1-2	CASSSTPTGESGYTF
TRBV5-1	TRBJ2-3	CASSLASFSGGDTQYF
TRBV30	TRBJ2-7	CAWTGGRAREQYF
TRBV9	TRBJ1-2	CASSVGLGVTDGYGYTF
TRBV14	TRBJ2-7	CASSHRVAGGAYEQYF
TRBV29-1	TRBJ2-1	CSVDRGPYNEQFF
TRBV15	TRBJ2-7	CATSRDPRLGTVTYEQYF
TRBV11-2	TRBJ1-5	CASSLEGGKGNQPQHF
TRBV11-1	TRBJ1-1	CASSSGQGKAFF